The 3 T cell receptor beta chains presented below share a single source sample, sequenced in a study of CD8 T cells in Susac syndrome. After extraction with the RNeasy kit, roughly 0.45 to 1 ug of the RNA was reverse transcribed using random hexamers. Each CDR3 protein gets one entry after TCRdb re-called the immunoSEQ multiplex PCR reads with MiXCR. Of about 280,000 distinct CDR3 sequences in the sample, approximately 81% were seen once. The sequencing sample was made of CD8+ T cells from PBMCs. The receptors stem from a human donor with multiple sclerosis.

J is TRBJ2-5 and V is TRBV13; possible D gene TRBD1, 5 bases. Trimming removed 5 bases from V and 1 base from J, with 14 bases in between. The germline V gene has CDR1 PRHDT and CDR2 FYEKMQ (reference sequence). CDR3 size: 15 residues. CDR3 in DNA: TGTGCCAGCAGCGTCCAGACAGAGATCCAAGAGACCCAGTACTTC. It yields the protein CASSVQTEIQETQYF. Combining the CDR3 with reference TRBV13 and TRBJ2-5 gives the whole variable domain AAGVIQSPRHLIKEKRETATLKCYPIPRHDTVYWYQQGPGQDPQFLISFYEKMQSDKGSIPDRFSAQQFSDYHSELNMSSLELGDSALYFCASSVQTEIQETQYFGPGTRLLVL.

This sequence joins TRBV7-9 and TRBJ2-7; D not certain. Germline V lookup: CDR1 SEHNR, CDR2 FQNEAQ (reference sequence). Trimming stripped 3 bases from V and 2 bases from J, with 8 bases between. There are 13 residues in the CDR3. As DNA, the CDR3 is TGTGCCAGCAGCTTGGCGAACCCCTACGAGCAGTACTTC. This translates into CASSLANPYEQYF.

The rearrangement uses TRBV3-1 and TRBJ1-1; D is uncertain. Trimming stripped 1 base from V and 4 bases from J, with 13 bases between. The CDR3 loop spans 15 amino acids. Germline assignment: CDR1 LGHDT and CDR2 YNNKEL (reference sequence). CDR3 DNA sequence: TGTGCCAGCAGCCAAGGGATCAATGACGGCACTGAAGCTTTCTTT. Residues: CASSQGINDGTEAFF.